What follows are 31 T cell receptor beta chains derived from one specimen sequenced in a study of blood T cell repertoires in COVID-19. Sequencing was performed with immunoSEQ multiplex PCR; in TCRdb, only in-frame clones are kept and a portion is missing. The table records about 300,000 clones, approximately 88% of them present only once. Material for sequencing was peripheral blood. The receptors come from a young woman who had recovered from COVID-19.

This clone was found a few times. The chain has TRBV28 and TRBJ1-5, with 7 bases that match TRBD1. Germline CDR1 MDHEN, CDR2 SYDVKM. After removal of 4 bases from V and 7 bases from J, the junction contained 7 bases not matched to a gene. The CDR3 is 14 amino acids. CDR3 bases: TGTGCCAGCAGTTGGACAGGTCGGAAGCAGCCCCAGCATTTT. Translating gives CASSWTGRKQPQHF.

This clone was seen a handful of times. Here the CDR3 DNA reads TGTGCCAGCAGCCGTACCACAGGGCAGGATGGCTACACCTTC. This encodes CASSRTTGQDGYTF. This chain joins TRBV4-2 and TRBJ1-2, with D tentatively TRBD1 (6 bases). The V gene's germline CDR1 is LGHNA and CDR2 YNFKEQ. The V end was cut by 4 bases, the J end by 6 bases, with 15 bases between. The CDR3 contains 14 residues.

The V and J genes are TRBV10-3 and TRBJ1-2; 10 bases are a match to TRBD1. Unmatched junction bases numbered 10, after V lost 5 bases and J lost 4 bases. CDR3 length equals 16 residues. Germline CDR1 reads ENHRY; CDR2 reads SYGVKD. The CDR3 DNA reads as TGTGCCATCAGTACAACCGGGACAGGGGCCCTCTATGGCTACACCTTC. Translated, it gives CAISTTGTGALYGYTF.

The rearrangement links TRBV28 to TRBJ2-7, with a possible D match to TRBD2 (6 bases). This CDR3 is 12 amino acids long. V gave up 8 bases and J gave up 3 bases, with 11 bases separating them. Germline V gene lookup returns CDR1 MDHEN and CDR2 SYDVKM. The CDR3 nucleotides read TGTGCCAGCGGGGGGACCGACTACGAGCAGTACTTC. The encoded protein is CASGGTDYEQYF.

The chain has TRBV7-9 and TRBJ2-7, with D possibly matching TRBD2 (7 bases). The CDR3 totals 15 residues. The germline V and J ends were trimmed by 5 bases and 3 bases, with 17 bases remaining between them. Germline V lookup: CDR1 SEHNR, CDR2 FQNEAQ (reference sequence). CDR3 in DNA: TGTGCCAGCAGCCCGTTGAGGGGGGGCCTCTACGAGCAGTACTTC. Its translation is CASSPLRGGLYEQYF.

The chain has TRBV2 and TRBJ2-6; TRBD1 aligns across 8 bases. Germline V gene data show CDR1 as SNHLY and CDR2 as FYNNEI. The ends lost 4 bases at V and 9 bases at J; junction bases unmatched: 8. The CDR3 is 15 residues long. CDR3 loop: CASSAGGANGNVLTF. The CDR3, as DNA: TGTGCCAGCAGTGCAGGGGGCGCAAACGGCAACGTCCTGACTTTC.

V usage is TRBV7-2 and J usage is TRBJ2-5; TRBD1 matches 9 bases. The V and J ends lost 5 bases and 4 bases, in that order; junction bases with no gene match: 5. The CDR3 is 14 residues long. Germline CDR1 and CDR2: SGHTA and FQGNSA. The CDR3 is CASSVTGGLETQYF. In DNA form, the CDR3 reads TGTGCCAGCAGCGTAACAGGGGGCCTAGAGACCCAGTACTTC. The variable domain in full, completed from reference TRBV7-2 and TRBJ2-5, reads GAGVSQSPSNKVTEKGKDVELRCDPISGHTALYWYRQSLGQGLEFLIYFQGNSAPDKSGLPSDRFSAERTGGSVSTLTIQRTQQEDSAVYLCASSVTGGLETQYFGPGTRLLVL.

This clone has just a few counts. The chain links TRBV28 to TRBJ1-4; 7 bases align to TRBD1. With 8 bases clipped from V and 8 bases from J, the junction kept 2 bases outside the gene matches. CDR1 MDHEN and CDR2 SYDVKM come from the germline V gene. The CDR3 sequence is 11 residues long. The CDR3 bases are TGTGCCAGCTACAGGGGAGAAAAACTGTTTTTT. It encodes CASYRGEKLFF.

This chain uses TRBV7-9 with TRBJ1-5; possibly TRBD1 for D (5 bases). V shed 4 bases and J shed 3 bases, with 16 bases lying between them. Germline values: CDR1 SEHNR, CDR2 FQNEAQ (reference sequence). The length of the CDR3 is 16 residues. The chain's CDR3 is CASSSVAAGINQPQHF. CDR3 sequence (DNA): TGTGCCAGCAGCTCCGTGGCGGCAGGGATCAATCAGCCCCAGCATTTT.

The chain recombines TRBV7-2 with TRBJ1-4; D possibly corresponds to TRBD1 (5 bases). Germline V CDR1 and CDR2: SGHTA, FQGNSA. The CDR3 length is 18 residues. Trimming stripped 4 bases from V and 4 bases from J, with 22 bases between. The CDR3, as DNA: TGTGCCAGCAGCTCGACTGCAGGGAGGTCGTTCGTTAATGAAAAACTGTTTTTT. Translation gives CASSSTAGRSFVNEKLFF.

The V gene is TRBV3-1 (or the pseudogene TRBV3-2), the J gene TRBJ2-3, with D perhaps TRBD2 (6 bases). In germline, CDR1 is LGHDT, CDR2 YNNKEL (reference sequence). V dropped 4 bases and J dropped 1 base, with 15 bases sitting between them. The CDR3 loop spans 16 amino acids. The DNA for the CDR3 is TGTGCCAGCAGCCCCAGGTTCGGGAGCGGCACAGATACGCAGTATTTT. The encoded protein is CASSPRFGSGTDTQYF.

The chain is built from TRBV6-5 and TRBJ1-2; D might be TRBD1 (5 bases). The germline V and J ends were trimmed by 1 base and 3 bases, with 12 bases remaining between them. Looked up from germline, CDR1 is MNHEY and CDR2 is SVGAGI. The CDR3 runs 15 residues. CDR3 protein: CASSYLGPRDYGYTF. The CDR3 bases are TGTGCCAGCAGTTACTTGGGGCCCCGCGACTATGGCTACACCTTC.

The chain couples TRBV21-1 to TRBJ1-4; the table assigns TRBD1, which was not confirmed against the DNA. TRBV21-1 is noted as a pseudogene. CDR3 length: 18 amino acids. The CDR3 sequence is CASSKEEGTGGSNEKLFF. The CDR3 DNA follows: TGTGCCAGCAGCAAAGAGGAAGGGACAGGGGGCTCTAATGAAAAACTGTTTTTT.

V usage is TRBV28 and J usage is TRBJ1-4; possibly TRBD1 for D (5 bases). The CDR3 consists of 16 residues. CDR1 is MDHEN and CDR2 is SYDVKM in the germline V gene. V shed 7 bases and J shed 5 bases, with 20 bases lying between them. DNA for the CDR3: TGTGCCAGCAAGCCTCCCCCCGGTGGGGGGAATGAAAAACTGTTTTTT. It codes for CASKPPPGGGNEKLFF.

The table lists this clone with a count of one. The chain combines TRBV6-2 or TRBV6-3 with TRBJ2-1; 8 positions match TRBD2. This CDR3 comprises 17 residues. The ends lost 0 bases at V and 4 bases at J; junction bases unmatched: 8. Per germline, CDR1 MNHEY and CDR2 SVGEGT. The chain's CDR3 is CASSYSPSSGAYNEQFF. CDR3 nucleotide sequence: TGTGCCAGCAGTTACTCACCGAGTAGCGGGGCTTACAATGAGCAGTTCTTC.

The chain recombines TRBV9 with TRBJ1-1, with TRBD1 matching over 7 bases. Losses at the gene ends were 6 bases for V and 11 bases for J; bases not matched to a gene: 10. CDR1 and CDR2 from the germline V gene are SGDLS and YYNGEE. The CDR3 has 12 residues. The CDR3 region is CASNRGPAAAFF. The CDR3 DNA is TGTGCCAGCAACAGGGGCCCAGCTGCGGCTTTCTTT.

The chain uses TRBV6-2 or TRBV6-3 and TRBJ1-2; 7 bases are a match to TRBD1. From germline, CDR1 is MNHEY and CDR2 SVGEGT. With 2 bases clipped from V and 3 bases from J, the junction kept 3 bases outside the gene matches. The CDR3 totals 14 residues. DNA of the CDR3: TGTGCCAGCAGTTACGGGACAGCAGACTATGGCTACACCTTC. Residues: CASSYGTADYGYTF.

The chain couples TRBV3-1 (or the pseudogene TRBV3-2) to TRBJ2-3; the D gene is possibly TRBD2 (6 bases). The germline CDR1 and CDR2 sequences are LGHDT and YNNKEL (reference sequence). CDR3 length: 16 residues. V dropped 4 bases and J dropped 5 bases, with 19 bases sitting between them. The DNA for the CDR3 is TGTGCCAGCAGCCCCTCCTCCCGGGGGACTCGAGATACGCAGTATTTT. Its translation: CASSPSSRGTRDTQYF.

In DNA form, the CDR3 reads TGTGCCAGCAGCACTTGGACTGACGCTGGGGCCAACGTCCTGACTTTC. Protein: CASSTWTDAGANVLTF. The rearrangement joins TRBV21-1 to TRBJ2-6; TRBD2 is the table's D call, not checked against the DNA. TRBV21-1 is flagged as a pseudogene. This CDR3 region has 16 residues.

V and J are TRBV4-1 and TRBJ2-7; 7 bases map to TRBD1. Germline V gives CDR1 MGHRA, CDR2 YSYEKL. Germline trimming cut 5 bases from V and 2 bases from J; bases unmatched to any gene: 3. CDR3 size: 13 residues. CDR3 amino acids: CASSTGAPYEQYF. CDR3 sequence (DNA): TGCGCCAGCAGCACAGGGGCCCCCTACGAGCAGTACTTC.

The V call is TRBV10-1, the J call TRBJ2-5; D ambiguous. From germline, CDR1 is WNHNN and CDR2 SYGVQD (reference sequence). V dropped 6 bases and J dropped 9 bases, with 11 bases sitting between them. This CDR3 comprises 11 residues. In DNA form, the CDR3 reads TGCGCCAGCAGCCCGATAGTAGCCCAGTACTTC. Encoded protein: CASSPIVAQYF.

The chain carries TRBV28 and TRBJ2-7, with a tentative D call TRBD2 (6 bases). This CDR3 has 15 amino acids. CDR1 and CDR2 (germline): MDHEN, SYDVKM. V was pared by 6 bases and J by 5 bases, with 20 bases between. CDR3 sequence (DNA): TGTGCCAGCAGCCCACCGGGACTCTCTGGGAACGAGCAGTACTTC. It is translated as CASSPPGLSGNEQYF.

CDR3 loop: CASSPYQAGDTDTQYF. DNA of the CDR3: TGTGCCAGCAGCCCGTATCAAGCGGGGGACACAGATACGCAGTATTTT. The rearrangement joins TRBV7-3 to TRBJ2-3, with 8 bases aligning to TRBD2. Germline V gene data show CDR1 as SGHTA and CDR2 as FQGTGA. The CDR3 runs to 16 residues. After removal of 5 bases from V and 2 bases from J, the junction contained 9 bases not matched to a gene.

The chain couples TRBV6-5 to TRBJ1-6, with D possibly matching TRBD1 (5 bases). V was shortened by 8 bases and J by 7 bases, with 12 bases between the two germline ends. The germline gives CDR1 MNHEY, CDR2 SVGAGI. The CDR3 spans 13 residues. CDR3 amino acids: CASCPTGNSPLHF. As DNA, the CDR3 is TGTGCCAGCTGCCCCACAGGAAATTCACCCCTCCACTTT.

The V and J genes are TRBV27 and TRBJ2-7, with TRBD1 matching 7 bases. CDR3 length: 12 amino acids. V lost 3 bases to trimming and J lost 6 bases; unmatched junction nucleotides: 2. CDR1 MNHEY and CDR2 SMNVEV come from the germline V gene (reference sequence). This chain's CDR3 is CASSLGTAEQYF. CDR3 bases: TGTGCCAGCAGTTTGGGGACAGCCGAGCAGTACTTC.

This clone has just one count. The chain combines TRBV2 with TRBJ2-7, with D maybe TRBD2 (6 bases). The CDR3 loop spans 14 amino acids. Germline assignment: CDR1 SNHLY and CDR2 FYNNEI. The germline V and J ends were trimmed by 6 bases and 0 bases, with 12 bases remaining between them. The CDR3 coding sequence is TGTGCCAGCAGCGCGGGGTCATTCTCCTACGAGCAGTACTTC. This encodes CASSAGSFSYEQYF.

The J gene is TRBJ2-7, the V gene TRBV4-3, with 8 bases fitting TRBD1. The CDR3 sequence is 15 residues long. V was clipped by 1 base and J by 2 bases; unmatched bases: 4. Looked up from germline, CDR1 is LGHNA and CDR2 is YSLEER. CDR3 in amino acids: CASSQVLTGAYEQYF. In nucleotides, the CDR3 is TGCGCCAGCAGCCAAGTACTGACAGGGGCCTACGAGCAGTACTTC.

This chain joins TRBV25-1 and TRBJ2-5; D call uncertain. This CDR3 is 11 amino acids long. The V end lost 5 bases, the J end lost 2 bases, and 3 bases lay between the germline ends. From germline, CDR1 is MGHDK and CDR2 SYGVNS. In DNA, the CDR3 is TGTGCCAGCAGTCAACAAGAGACCCAGTACTTC. As protein: CASSQQETQYF.

The chain uses TRBV7-9 and TRBJ2-5; D perhaps matches TRBD1 (5 bases). V was cut by 4 bases and J by 0 bases, with 12 bases left in between. This CDR3 is 15 amino acids long. Germline V gene data show CDR1 as SEHNR and CDR2 as FQNEAQ (reference sequence). CDR3 sequence (DNA): TGTGCCAGCAGCTCAACGACAGCCTACCAAGAGACCCAGTACTTC. It yields the protein CASSSTTAYQETQYF. Full variable domain (outside the CDR3, taken from reference TRBV7-9 and TRBJ2-5): DTGVSQNPRHKITKRGQNVTFRCDPISEHNRLYWYRQTLGQGPEFLTYFQNEAQLEKSRLLSDRFSAERPKGSFSTLEIQRTEQGDSAMYLCASSSTTAYQETQYFGPGTRLLVL.

V and J are TRBV19 and TRBJ1-3; unclear D gene. V gave up 7 bases and J gave up 0 bases, with 10 bases separating them. CDR3 length: 14 amino acids. The V gene's germline CDR1 is LNHDA and CDR2 SQIVND (reference sequence). CDR3 amino acids: CASIPGFSGNTIYF. DNA for the CDR3: TGTGCCAGTATTCCGGGGTTCTCTGGAAACACCATATATTTT.

The V gene is TRBV30, the J gene TRBJ2-7, with unresolved D. CDR3 size: 12 residues. Deletions cut 5 bases from V and 0 bases from J, with 8 bases between. Germline V CDR1 and CDR2: GTSNPN, SVGIG (reference sequence). The CDR3 region is CAWGLNSYEQYF. CDR3 coding DNA: TGTGCCTGGGGCCTGAACTCCTACGAGCAGTACTTC. The full variable domain, in which reference TRBV30 and TRBJ2-7 provide the parts outside the CDR3, is SQTIHQWPATLVQPVGSPLSLECTVEGTSNPNLYWYRQAAGRGLQLLFYSVGIGQISSEVPQNLSASRPQDRQFILSSKKLLLSDSGFYLCAWGLNSYEQYFGPGTRLTVT.